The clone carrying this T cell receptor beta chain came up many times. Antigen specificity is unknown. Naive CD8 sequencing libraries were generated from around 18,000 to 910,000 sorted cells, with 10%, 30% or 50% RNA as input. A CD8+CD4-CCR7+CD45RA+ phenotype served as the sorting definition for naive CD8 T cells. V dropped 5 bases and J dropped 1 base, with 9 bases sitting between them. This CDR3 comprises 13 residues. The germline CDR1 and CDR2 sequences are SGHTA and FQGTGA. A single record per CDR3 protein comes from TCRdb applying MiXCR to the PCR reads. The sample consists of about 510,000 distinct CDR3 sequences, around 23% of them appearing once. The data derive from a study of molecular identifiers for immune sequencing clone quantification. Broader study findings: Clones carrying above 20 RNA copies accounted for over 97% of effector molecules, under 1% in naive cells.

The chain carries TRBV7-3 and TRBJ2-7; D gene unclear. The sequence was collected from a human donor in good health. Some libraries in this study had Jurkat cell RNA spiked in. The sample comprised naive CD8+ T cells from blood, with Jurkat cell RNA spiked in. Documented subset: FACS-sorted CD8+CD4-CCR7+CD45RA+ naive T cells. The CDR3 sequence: CASSEGYSYEQYF. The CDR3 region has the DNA TGTGCCAGCAGCGAAGGGTATTCCTACGAGCAGTACTTC.